These T cell receptor beta chains were read from a single sample in a study of cytomegalovirus exposure and HLA in healthy donors. Clones were sequenced by immunoSEQ multiplex PCR, and TCRdb holds only the in-frame ones, with some missing. The sample carries 150,000 to 200,000 clones, approximately 12% recorded once. Sequences were obtained from PBMCs. The receptors shown here come from a man over 45 in good health and CMV-seropositive. Both conserved end residues are part of each CDR3. D genes are given only for firm matches. Some rows have no size entry. The others give once, few or many, or a class for an expanded clone.

d_gene	j_gene	v_gene	abundance	CDR3aa	CDR3nt
TRBD1	TRBJ2-2	TRBV4-3	-	CASSLGDRITGELFF	TGCGCCAGCAGCCTAGGGGACAGGATCACCGGGGAGCTGTTTTTT
-	TRBJ2-1	TRBV9	few	CASSVENGNYNEQFF	TGTGCCAGCAGCGTAGAGAACGGTAACTACAATGAGCAGTTCTTC
TRBD1	TRBJ2-4	TRBV10-1	-	CASSKSGGEGKNIQYF	TGCGCCAGCAGTAAATCAGGGGGCGAAGGCAAAAACATTCAGTACTTC
TRBD1	TRBJ2-1	TRBV7-9	-	CASSLGGTVLEQFF	TGTGCCAGCAGCTTAGGGGGGACAGTTTTAGAGCAGTTCTTC
TRBD1	TRBJ1-4	TRBV7-9	-	CASSRDRGNEKLFF	TGTGCCAGCAGCCGGGACAGGGGGAATGAAAAACTGTTTTTT
-	TRBJ2-3	TRBV5-6	-	CASSLSADTQYF	TGTGCCAGCAGCTTGTCGGCAGATACGCAGTATTTT
TRBD1	TRBJ1-2	TRBV6-6	few	CASSGQGSNYGYTF	TGCGCCAGCAGTGGACAGGGGAGCAATTATGGCTACACCTTC
TRBD1	TRBJ1-6	TRBV5-1	-	CASSLQGANSPLHF	TGCGCCAGCAGCTTGCAGGGGGCGAATTCACCCCTCCACTTT
-	TRBJ1-4	TRBV25-1	few	CASSEKGEKLFF	TGTGCCAGCAGTGAGAAGGGGGAAAAACTGTTTTTT
-	TRBJ1-2	TRBV10-3	-	CAITPGGRYTF	TGTGCCATCACCCCCGGAGGGCGTTACACCTTC
-	TRBJ2-3	TRBV11-1	few	CASSPHRGSDTQYF	TGTGCCAGCAGCCCGCATCGGGGGTCAGATACGCAGTATTTT
-	TRBJ1-2	TRBV6-1	few	CASSLGRTENYGYTF	TGTGCCAGCAGCCTTGGACGGACAGAGAACTATGGCTACACCTTC
TRBD1	TRBJ2-5	TRBV18	once	CASSPGTGVPETQYF	TGTGCCAGCTCACCCGGGACAGGGGTGCCAGAGACCCAGTACTTC
-	TRBJ2-2	TRBV2	-	CASTRRQPNTGELSF	TGTGCCAGCACTAGAAGGCAGCCGAACACCGGGGAGCTGTCTTTT
-	TRBJ2-4	TRBV5-6	few	CASSLIAAKNIQYF	TGTGCCAGCAGCTTGATTGCGGCCAAAAACATTCAGTACTTC
-	TRBJ2-7	TRBV28	-	CASSLSIGEQYF	TGTGCCAGCAGTTTATCGATCGGCGAGCAGTACTTC
-	TRBJ1-1	TRBV6-5	-	CASRRDMNTEAFF	TGTGCCAGCAGGAGAGATATGAACACTGAAGCTTTCTTT
-	TRBJ2-2	TRBV7-8	few	CASSFLILANTGELFF	TGTGCCAGCAGCTTCCTAATACTAGCGAACACCGGGGAGCTGTTTTTT
-	TRBJ1-6	TRBV7-9	-	CASSHLGNSPLHF	TGCGCCAGCAGCCATCTCGGGAATTCACCCCTCCACTTT
-	TRBJ2-3	TRBV6-4	few	CASSQRGTDTQYF	TGTGCCAGCAGTCAGCGGGGCACAGATACGCAGTATTTT
-	TRBJ1-6	TRBV25-1	-	CASSEVKSGVYNSPLHF	TGTGCCAGCAGTGAAGTAAAGTCGGGGGTATATAATTCACCCCTCCACTTT
-	TRBJ1-6	TRBV7-2	-	CASSLEQSATLHF	TGTGCCAGCAGCTTAGAACAGTCAGCCACCCTCCACTTT
-	TRBJ2-4	TRBV7-2	-	CASSLAAESRNIQYF	TGTGCCAGCAGCTTAGCCGCGGAAAGTCGGAACATTCAGTACTTC